These 22 T cell receptor beta chains originate from one sample sequenced in a study of tumour-infiltrating T cells in Burkitt lymphoma. Data came from immunoSEQ multiplex PCR; TCRdb stores just in-frame clones and leaves some out. The table records under 4,000 clones, roughly 13% of them present only once. The sequenced sample was tumor tissue. The receptor source for this set is a human donor with Burkitt lymphoma.

This clone was counted a few times. The V call is TRBV29-1, the J call TRBJ2-3, with 9 bases lining up with TRBD1. V was clipped by 6 bases and J by 5 bases; unmatched bases: 9. Germline V gene sequence: CDR1 SQVTM, CDR2 ANQGSEA. CDR3 size: 14 residues. The CDR3 sequence is CSVRRQGVGDTQYF. The CDR3 bases are TGCAGCGTGCGACGACAGGGGGTTGGAGATACGCAGTATTTT.

This clone turned up a few times. V is TRBV9 and J is TRBJ2-2; either TRBD1 or TRBD2 may fit D (5 bases each). Germline V gene lookup returns CDR1 SGDLS and CDR2 YYNGEE. V lost 4 bases and J lost 8, with 18 bases in between. This CDR3 spans 15 amino acids. CDR3 residues: CASSPEGPSEGELFF. DNA for the CDR3: TGTGCCAGCAGCCCCGAGGGACCGAGTGAGGGGGAGCTGTTTTTT. The variable domain in full, completed from reference TRBV9 and TRBJ2-2, reads DSGVTQTPKHLITATGQRVTLRCSPRSGDLSVYWYQQSLDQGLQFLIQYYNGEERAKGNILERFSAQQFPDLHSELNLSSLELGDSALYFCASSPEGPSEGELFFGEGSRLTVL.

This rearrangement joins TRBV10-3 to TRBJ2-1; D not certain. Deletions cut 10 bases from V and 8 bases from J, with 15 bases between. The CDR3 contains 12 residues. Germline lookup yields CDR1 ENHRY and CDR2 SYGVKD. The CDR3 protein is CATESGVHEQFF. In DNA form, the CDR3 reads TGTGCCACAGAATCAGGCGTCCATGAGCAGTTCTTC.

This clone has only a few counts. The chain carries TRBV27 and TRBJ2-1; D assignment may be TRBD1 or TRBD2 (5 bases each). CDR3 size: 14 residues. V lost 2 bases and J 6 bases, leaving 11 bases between the germline ends. Per the germline V gene, CDR1 is MNHEY and CDR2 is SMNVEV (reference sequence). The CDR3 DNA sequence: TGTGCCAGCAGTTTAAGAGGGGCCTTCAATGAGCAGTTCTTC. As protein: CASSLRGAFNEQFF.

V is TRBV15 and J is TRBJ2-7, with TRBD1 matching 8 bases. CDR1 is LNHNV and CDR2 is YYDKDF in the germline V gene (reference sequence). Trimming at V came to 4 bases and at J to 1 base, leaving 6 bases not matched to a gene. The CDR3 is made up of 15 amino acids. CDR3 residues: CATSMDRDGSYEQYF. CDR3 coding DNA: TGTGCCACCAGCATGGACAGGGACGGGTCCTACGAGCAGTACTTC.

This clone has only a few counts. The chain carries TRBV4-2 and TRBJ2-3, with 11 bases aligning to TRBD2. The CDR3 is 17 residues long. Germline CDR1 LGHNA, CDR2 YNFKEQ. J lost 6 bases, V lost 3 bases, and 11 bases had no gene match. CDR3 amino acids: CASSHKQGTSGGDTQYF. The CDR3 DNA is TGTGCCAGCAGCCACAAACAAGGGACTAGCGGTGGGGATACGCAGTATTTT.

This clone was observed a few times. The rearrangement links TRBV30 to TRBJ2-1; TRBD1 is a possible D gene (6 bases). The germline gives CDR1 GTSNPN, CDR2 SVGIG (reference sequence). The CDR3 runs 16 residues. The V end was cut by 0 bases, the J end by 15 bases, with 27 bases between. In nucleotides, the CDR3 is TGTGCCTGGAGTGTGGGGGCAGGAGTAGTTTCCAATGAGAGGTTCTTC. Encoded protein: CAWSVGAGVVSNERFF.

This clone was picked up a small number of times. Distinct nucleotide sequences in the sample also encode this CDR3. The rearrangement uses TRBV7-9 and TRBJ1-2; D is perhaps TRBD1 (6 bases). The CDR3 sequence is 15 residues long. Trimming stripped 3 bases from V and 4 bases from J, with 15 bases between. CDR1 is SEHNR, CDR2 FQNEAQ, per germline (reference sequence). The CDR3 bases are TGTGCCAGCAGCTTTGGGGGGCGATTGACCTATGGCTACACCTTC. Protein: CASSFGGRLTYGYTF.

The rearrangement uses TRBV6-1 and TRBJ2-2, with D perhaps matching TRBD1 (5 bases). Trimming cost V 6 bases and J 1 base, with 9 bases left between them. Germline CDR1 is MNHNS and CDR2 is SASEGT. This CDR3 spans 14 amino acids. The CDR3 DNA follows: TGTGCCAGCAGCGGTAGGGGGAACACCGGGGAGCTGTTTTTT. This sequence encodes CASSGRGNTGELFF.

The V and J genes are TRBV18 and TRBJ1-3; D is ambiguous. Germline CDR1 reads KGHSH; CDR2 reads LQKENI. This CDR3 comprises 17 residues. Trimming left V 3 bases short and J 0 bases short, with 15 bases between. CDR3 loop: CASSPLIEGPSGNTIYF. The CDR3 DNA reads TGTGCCAGCTCACCGTTAATAGAGGGTCCCTCTGGAAACACCATATATTTT.

This clone occurred a few times. V gene TRBV7-9 combines with J gene TRBJ2-5, with D unresolved. The CDR3 covers 15 residues. Germline CDR1 SEHNR, CDR2 FQNEAQ (reference sequence). V lost 5 bases and J lost 3, with 16 bases in between. The CDR3 is CASSPGIGFEETQYF. The CDR3 DNA sequence: TGTGCCAGCAGCCCCGGTATCGGGTTCGAAGAGACCCAGTACTTC. The full variable domain, its missing parts supplied by reference TRBV7-9 and TRBJ2-5, is DTGVSQNPRHKITKRGQNVTFRCDPISEHNRLYWYRQTLGQGPEFLTYFQNEAQLEKSRLLSDRFSAERPKGSFSTLEIQRTEQGDSAMYLCASSPGIGFEETQYFGPGTRLLVL.

This clone was found a few times. The genes are TRBV30 and TRBJ1-5; no clear D. V was cut by 1 base and J by 0 bases, with 7 bases left in between. Germline CDR1 and CDR2: GTSNPN and SVGIG (reference sequence). This CDR3 is built from 14 residues. The CDR3 is CAWSGAFSNQPQHF. CDR3 bases: TGTGCCTGGAGTGGGGCTTTTAGCAATCAGCCCCAGCATTTT.

The chain links TRBV11-2 to TRBJ2-3, with D maybe TRBD1 (5 bases). Germline CDR1 and CDR2: SGHAT and FQNNGV. CDR3 length: 13 amino acids. V was shortened by 5 bases and J by 12 bases, with 18 bases between the two germline ends. CDR3 residues: CASSIRQPNSQYF. CDR3 sequence (DNA): TGTGCCAGCAGCATTCGACAGCCTAATAGCCAGTATTTT.

The chain employs TRBV6-1 and TRBJ2-7; the D gene is possibly TRBD1 (6 bases). CDR3 length: 14 residues. Germline CDR1 MNHNS, CDR2 SASEGT. V lost 2 bases and J lost 1, with 9 bases in between. The CDR3 DNA reads as TGTGCCAGCAGTGAACACAGGGAGTCCTACGAGCAGTACTTC. Translated: CASSEHRESYEQYF.

The rearrangement links TRBV19 to TRBJ2-5; D possibly corresponds to TRBD1 (5 bases). V lost 2 bases and J lost 2, with 15 bases in between. CDR1 and CDR2 (germline): LNHDA, SQIVND (reference sequence). This CDR3 has 16 amino acids. CDR3 residues: CASSIQGWGLQETQYF. CDR3 sequence (DNA): TGTGCCAGTAGTATACAAGGATGGGGCCTTCAAGAGACCCAGTACTTC.

This clone has a handful of counts. The chain combines TRBV6-1 with TRBJ1-2; D gene uncertain. The CDR3 runs 12 residues. In germline, CDR1 is MNHNS, CDR2 SASEGT. Trimming stripped 10 bases from V and 4 bases from J, with 13 bases between. CDR3 sequence: CATRGRRYGYTF. The DNA for the CDR3 is TGTGCCACTAGAGGCCGCCGCTATGGCTACACCTTC.

This clone was recorded a few times. The gene calls are TRBV5-1 and TRBJ1-2; possible D gene TRBD1, 5 bases. The length of the CDR3 is 12 residues. The germline gives CDR1 SGHRS, CDR2 YFSETQ. Trimming took off 4 bases at V and 11 bases at J, with 15 bases between the two ends. The CDR3, as DNA: TGCGCCAGCAGCGATAACACAGGAGGGTACACCTTC. Its protein product is CASSDNTGGYTF.

This clone was seen only a few times. The chain uses TRBV6-5 and TRBJ1-1, with TRBD1 matching over 11 bases. V was pared by 4 bases and J by 6 bases, with 4 bases of the junction left unmatched. Germline V gene data show CDR1 as MNHEY and CDR2 as SVGAGI. The CDR3 is 14 residues long. The CDR3 DNA reads TGTGCCAGCAGTTCCTGGACAGGGGGCCCTGAAGCTTTCTTT. Residues: CASSSWTGGPEAFF.

The rearrangement links TRBV27 to TRBJ2-6; the D is unclear. Per germline, CDR1 MNHEY and CDR2 SMNVEV (reference sequence). V shed 3 bases and J shed 1 base, with 10 bases lying between them. The CDR3 is 16 residues long. CDR3 coding DNA: TGTGCCAGCAGTTTCTTTCAGAGTTCTGGGGCCAACGTCCTGACTTTC. Protein product: CASSFFQSSGANVLTF.

This clone turned up a few times. The chain carries TRBV2 and TRBJ2-1; D not certain. Trimming stripped 4 bases from V and 0 bases from J, with 13 bases between. The CDR3 contains 16 residues. Germline CDR1 and CDR2: SNHLY and FYNNEI. The CDR3 region has the DNA TGTGCCAGCAGTGGCTTGCGAGGCGGCTCCTACAATGAGCAGTTCTTC. The encoded protein is CASSGLRGGSYNEQFF.

The chain employs TRBV2 and TRBJ1-2, with unresolved D. Germline CDR1 SNHLY, CDR2 FYNNEI. The CDR3 has 13 residues. Trimming removed 6 bases at V and 8 bases at J, with 16 bases between. The CDR3 DNA reads as TGTGCCAGCAGCCCTCGGTTGGGTTTGGGCTACACCTTC. It yields the protein CASSPRLGLGYTF.

This clone has more than one count but fewer than ten. The V gene is TRBV27, the J gene TRBJ2-1; possible D gene TRBD2, 6 bases. Deletions cut 3 bases from V and 6 bases from J, with 6 bases between. This CDR3 is 12 amino acids long. Per germline, CDR1 MNHEY and CDR2 SMNVEV (reference sequence). CDR3 sequence reads: CASSLRGNEQFF. CDR3 sequence (DNA): TGTGCCAGCAGTTTGCGGGGCAATGAGCAGTTCTTC.